This T cell receptor (beta chain) emerged from a study of T cells in Graves' hyperthyroidism and ophthalmopathy. Overall study: At the time of initial diagnosis and before any treatment, peripheral blood was collected. Notes on the study in general: The blood repertoire included most of the expanded thyroid clonotypes above 0.001.

Amplification of TCR beta CDR3 regions was performed using RNA transcripts as template. The study used the HTBI primer set for a first-round RT-PCR of the TCR CDR3. TCRdb re-called the multiplex PCR reads with MiXCR, one entry per CDR3 protein. This table has about 400,000 distinct CDR3 sequences, nearly 15% appearing once. V lost 4 bases and J lost 0, with 17 bases in between. The CDR3 length is 17 residues. In germline, CDR1 is SGDLS, CDR2 YYNGEE. Ophthalmopathy patients all had a Clinical Activity Score of at least 3, a NOSPECS grade of at least 4 and disease under 3 months old. A note on this clonotype: Antigen unknown.

Sequenced material: blood. This chain links TRBV9 with TRBJ2-1; D tentatively reads TRBD1 or TRBD2 (5 bases each). This TCR was recovered from a woman between 55 and 75 years old with Graves' ophthalmopathy. As DNA, the CDR3 is TGTGCCAGCAGCCTAAGAGGGGAGAGCGTCTCCTACAATGAGCAGTTCTTC. Its protein product is CASSLRGESVSYNEQFF.